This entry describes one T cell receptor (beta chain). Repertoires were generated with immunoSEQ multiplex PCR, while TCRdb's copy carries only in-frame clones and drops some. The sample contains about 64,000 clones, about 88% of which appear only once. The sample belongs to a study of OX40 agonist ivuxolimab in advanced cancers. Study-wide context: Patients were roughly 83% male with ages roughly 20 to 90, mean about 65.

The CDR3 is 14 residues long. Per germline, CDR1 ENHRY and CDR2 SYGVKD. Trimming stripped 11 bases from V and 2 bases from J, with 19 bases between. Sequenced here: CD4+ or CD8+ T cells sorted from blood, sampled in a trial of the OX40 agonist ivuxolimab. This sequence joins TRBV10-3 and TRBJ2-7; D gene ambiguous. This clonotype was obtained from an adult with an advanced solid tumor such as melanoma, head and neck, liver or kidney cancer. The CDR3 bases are TGTGCCTCCAGTCGACCCAGTGGGACCTACGAGCAGTACTTC. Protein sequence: CASSRPSGTYEQYF.